The clone carrying this TCR beta chain showed up just a few times. Data came from immunoSEQ multiplex PCR; TCRdb stores just in-frame clones and leaves some out. The sample carries fewer than 140,000 clones, about 79% recorded once. This record belongs to a study of blood T cell repertoires in COVID-19. Study at large: COVID-19 samples from acute and convalescent phases originated in the United States, Italy and Spain.

After removal of 1 base from V and 7 bases from J, the junction contained 10 bases not matched to a gene. The CDR3 consists of 17 residues. From germline, CDR1 is MNHNS and CDR2 SASEGT. The sample was peripheral blood. This TCR derives from an elderly man with COVID-19, enrolled during active disease. This rearrangement joins TRBV6-1 to TRBJ2-3; TRBD2 agrees at 11 bases. CDR3 in DNA: TGTGCCAGCAGTGAAGGCCCACAGGGACTAGCGGCGAATACGCAGTATTTT. This codes for CASSEGPQGLAANTQYF.